These 23 T cell receptor beta chains originate from one sample sequenced in a study of T cell changes during pregnancy in multiple sclerosis. Repertoires were generated with immunoSEQ multiplex PCR, while TCRdb's copy carries only in-frame clones and drops some. The sample carries about 8,500 clones, 70% to 90% recorded once. This sample comprised CD8+ T cells from peripheral blood mononuclear cells, obtained in the first trimester of pregnancy. Receptors were obtained from a female donor in good health, enrolled as a control in a pregnancy study.

V is TRBV30 and J is TRBJ2-1, with D possibly matching TRBD2 (6 bases). Trimming removed 1 base at V and 9 bases at J, with 7 bases between. Germline V lookup: CDR1 GTSNPN, CDR2 SVGIG (reference sequence). This CDR3 region has 11 residues. The CDR3 protein is CAWSDGGEQFF. Written as DNA, the CDR3 is TGTGCCTGGAGTGACGGGGGTGAGCAGTTCTTC.

This rearrangement joins TRBV10-3 to TRBJ2-7; tentatively, D is TRBD2 (6 bases). Germline V gene lookup returns CDR1 ENHRY and CDR2 SYGVKD. Trimming stripped 5 bases from V and 0 bases from J, with 11 bases between. The CDR3 spans 14 residues. CDR3 coding DNA: TGTGCCATCAGTCTCGGGAGTATCTCCTACGAGCAGTACTTC. Translated, it gives CAISLGSISYEQYF.

This chain joins TRBV6-4 and TRBJ2-1, with D possibly being TRBD2 (6 bases). This CDR3 region has 15 residues. The germline gives CDR1 MRHNA, CDR2 SNTAGT. V was trimmed by 0 bases and J by 3 bases, leaving 9 bases between them. The DNA for the CDR3 is TGTGCCAGCAGTGACTCAGTGGGGGGCTACAATGAGCAGTTCTTC. This gives the protein CASSDSVGGYNEQFF.

To note about this clone: The sample has other DNA sequences that encode this CDR3 too. The chain uses TRBV5-1 and TRBJ2-1; TRBD2 matches at 11 bases. Looked up from germline, CDR1 is SGHRS and CDR2 is YFSETQ. The CDR3 runs to 17 residues. V shed 0 bases and J 2 bases; nucleotides not matched to a gene: 4. This chain's CDR3 is CASSLGLAGPTYNEQFF. The CDR3 DNA follows: TGCGCCAGCAGCTTGGGACTAGCGGGACCGACCTACAATGAGCAGTTCTTC.

This clone was detected only once. The chain recombines TRBV28 with TRBJ2-1, with 8 positions matching TRBD2. J gave up 4 bases and V 6 bases, and 8 bases lay outside the gene matches. Germline lookup yields CDR1 MDHEN and CDR2 SYDVKM. The CDR3 consists of 15 residues. CDR3 in amino acids: CASRRAGVTYNEQFF. DNA of the CDR3: TGTGCCAGCAGACGAGCGGGAGTTACTTACAATGAGCAGTTCTTC.

The chain employs TRBV6-6 and TRBJ2-4; 10 positions match TRBD1. V was clipped by 5 bases and J by 7 bases; unmatched bases: 8. The CDR3 sequence is 15 residues long. Germline V gene lookup returns CDR1 MNHNY and CDR2 SVGAGI (reference sequence). The CDR3 DNA reads as TGTGCCAGCAGTCCCGAGGGGACAGGGGTTAACATTCAGTACTTC. Protein: CASSPEGTGVNIQYF.

A few counts support this clone. The chain uses TRBV7-9 and TRBJ2-1; TRBD2 matches at 10 bases. The germline V gene encodes CDR1 SEHNR and CDR2 FQNEAQ (reference sequence). Trimming at V came to 2 bases and at J to 10 bases, leaving 5 bases not matched to a gene. CDR3 length: 14 amino acids. The CDR3 sequence: CASSLLLAGDEQFF. The DNA for the CDR3 is TGTGCCAGCAGCTTATTGCTAGCGGGAGACGAGCAGTTCTTC.

This clone was counted between two and nine times. This rearrangement joins TRBV6-4 to TRBJ2-1; 12 positions match TRBD2. The CDR3 loop spans 15 amino acids. The trim removed 3 bases at V and 7 bases at J, leaving 4 bases unmatched. The germline CDR1 and CDR2 sequences are MRHNA and SNTAGT. CDR3 sequence: CASSESSGRENEQFF. DNA for the CDR3: TGTGCCAGCAGTGAATCTAGCGGGAGGGAGAATGAGCAGTTCTTC.

The chain joins TRBV6-1 to TRBJ1-6; 9 bases are a match to TRBD1. The germline V gene encodes CDR1 MNHNS and CDR2 SASEGT. The CDR3 is 15 amino acids. J was trimmed by 9 bases and V by 4 bases; bases with no gene match: 7. In nucleotides, the CDR3 is TGTGCCAGCAGTGCCGCCGGGACAGGGAGTTCACCCCTCCACTTT. Its protein is CASSAAGTGSSPLHF.

The V gene is TRBV21-1, the J gene TRBJ2-2; TRBD2, the D gene given by the table, was not confirmed from the DNA. TRBV21-1 is marked as a pseudogene. The CDR3 extends over 16 amino acids. The CDR3 region is CASSKVVSGGTGELFF. CDR3 bases: TGTGCCAGCAGCAAAGTCGTTAGCGGGGGCACCGGGGAGCTGTTTTTT.

The V call is TRBV18, the J call TRBJ2-7; 8 bases agree with TRBD1. Trimming at V came to 3 bases and at J to 2 bases, leaving 9 bases not matched to a gene. The CDR3 contains 16 residues. Germline CDR1 and CDR2: KGHSH and LQKENI. For the CDR3, the DNA is TGTGCCAGCTCACCGGGAGCAGAGACAGGGGCCTACGAGCAGTACTTC. Protein product: CASSPGAETGAYEQYF.

The V and J genes are TRBV30 and TRBJ2-2, with TRBD1 matching over 10 bases. V was pared by 3 bases and J by 3 bases, with 4 bases of the junction left unmatched. The CDR3 covers 15 residues. Germline CDR1 reads GTSNPN; CDR2 reads SVGIG (reference sequence). The CDR3 spells CAWRAGTGDTGELFF. The CDR3 nucleotides are TGTGCCTGGAGGGCCGGGACAGGGGACACCGGGGAGCTGTTTTTT.

This clone has a single count. The V gene is TRBV2, the J gene TRBJ2-3; 8 nucleotides line up with TRBD1. The CDR3 consists of 14 residues. Germline V gives CDR1 SNHLY, CDR2 FYNNEI. Trimming took 6 bases from V and 8 from J; bases not matched to a gene: 10. The CDR3 loop is CASSDPTGDGTQYF. The CDR3 DNA follows: TGTGCCAGCAGCGACCCGACAGGGGATGGTACGCAGTATTTT.

The chain carries TRBV5-8 and TRBJ2-7; 10 nucleotides line up with TRBD1. The CDR3 runs 19 residues. The ends lost 3 bases at V and 2 bases at J; junction bases unmatched: 17. Germline loops: CDR1 SGHTS, CDR2 YDEGEE. The CDR3 protein is CASSSSRDRGLFKAYEQYF. As DNA, the CDR3 is TGTGCCAGCAGCTCTAGCCGGGACAGGGGACTGTTTAAAGCCTACGAGCAGTACTTC. Supplemented by reference TRBV5-8 and TRBJ2-7, the full variable domain reads EAGVTQSPTHLIKTRGQQATLRCSPISGHTSVYWYQQALGLGLQFLLWYDEGEERNRGNFPPRFSGRQFPNYSSELNVNALELEDSALYLCASSSSRDRGLFKAYEQYFGPGTRLTVT.

The chain carries TRBV7-6 and TRBJ2-3, with no clear D. V lost 1 base and J 0 bases, leaving 8 bases between the germline ends. The length of the CDR3 is 15 residues. Germline CDR1 and CDR2: SGHVS and FNYEAQ. This chain's CDR3 is CASSLGATSTDTQYF. The CDR3, as DNA: TGTGCCAGCAGCTTAGGAGCTACTAGCACAGATACGCAGTATTTT. Complete variable domain (other parts from reference TRBV7-6 and TRBJ2-3): GAGVSQSPRYKVTKRGQDVALRCDPISGHVSLYWYRQALGQGPEFLTYFNYEAQQDKSGLPNDRFSAERPEGSISTLTIQRTEQRDSAMYRCASSLGATSTDTQYFGPGTRLTVL.

The chain couples TRBV7-9 to TRBJ2-7; possible D gene TRBD2, 5 bases. This CDR3 has 13 amino acids. Germline assignment: CDR1 SEHNR and CDR2 FQNEAQ (reference sequence). Deletions cut 6 bases from V and 1 base from J, with 10 bases between. CDR3 residues: CASSGRDSYEQYF. CDR3 nucleotides: TGTGCCAGCAGTGGCCGGGATTCCTACGAGCAGTACTTC.

V gene TRBV27 combines with J gene TRBJ2-5, with a tentative D call TRBD2 (6 bases). The CDR3 has 11 residues. V was clipped by 8 bases and J by 5 bases, with 9 bases between them. CDR1 is MNHEY, CDR2 SMNVEV, per germline (reference sequence). The CDR3 sequence: CASGSGETQYF. The CDR3 coding sequence is TGTGCCAGCGGGAGCGGGGAGACCCAGTACTTC.

J is TRBJ1-1 and V is TRBV19, with 8 bases lining up with TRBD1. After removal of 6 bases from V and 3 bases from J, the junction contained 6 bases not matched to a gene. Germline V gene sequence: CDR1 LNHDA, CDR2 SQIVND (reference sequence). CDR3 length equals 14 residues. The CDR3 sequence: CASSLQGVDTEAFF. The DNA of the CDR3 is TGTGCCAGTAGCCTACAGGGGGTGGACACTGAAGCTTTCTTT.

The chain joins TRBV7-9 to TRBJ2-2, with TRBD1 identical over 11 bases. The CDR3 consists of 16 residues. CDR1 and CDR2 (germline): SEHNR, FQNEAQ (reference sequence). V was pared by 5 bases and J by 4 bases, with 6 bases of the junction left unmatched. The CDR3 here is CASSPGQGDLTGELFF. CDR3 DNA sequence: TGTGCCAGCAGCCCGGGACAGGGGGACCTCACCGGGGAGCTGTTTTTT.

The CDR3 is CASSLSIEAKVFTF. The CDR3 coding sequence is TGTGCCAGCAGTTTAAGTATCGAGGCGAAGGTTTTCACCTTC. V is TRBV28 and J is TRBJ1-2; D is unclear. The length of the CDR3 is 14 residues. Trimming pared 2 bases from V and 13 bases from J, leaving 20 bases between. Germline lookup yields CDR1 MDHEN and CDR2 SYDVKM.

The chain joins TRBV4-1 to TRBJ2-7; 7 nucleotides match TRBD2. CDR1 and CDR2 (germline): MGHRA, YSYEKL. The CDR3 consists of 14 residues. The V gene end was trimmed by 6 bases and the J gene end by 3 bases; junction bases not matched to a gene: 8. The DNA of the CDR3 is TGCGCCAGCAGTCCCCAAAGCGGGGACTACGAGCAGTACTTC. Translating gives CASSPQSGDYEQYF.

The CDR3 DNA reads TGTGCCAGGCTAGCGGGGGGATCTAACACCGGGGAGCTGTTTTTT. Translating gives CARLAGGSNTGELFF. The chain couples TRBV2 to TRBJ2-2; 11 nucleotides match TRBD2. The length of the CDR3 is 15 residues. Germline V CDR1 and CDR2: SNHLY, FYNNEI. V was pared by 9 bases and J by 2 bases, with 5 bases of the junction left unmatched.

The rearrangement uses TRBV4-1 and TRBJ2-7, with TRBD1 matching 8 bases. V lost 3 bases to trimming and J lost 2 bases; unmatched junction nucleotides: 6. The germline V gene encodes CDR1 MGHRA and CDR2 YSYEKL. CDR3 length equals 15 residues. Written as DNA, the CDR3 is TGCGCCAGCAGCCACCTTGGACAGGGCGCCTACGAGCAGTACTTC. It is translated as CASSHLGQGAYEQYF.